The TCR beta chain described here comes from a study of blood T cell repertoires in COVID-19. The overall study: Specimens from acute and convalescent COVID-19 originated in the United States, Italy and Spain. In each case, the material was cDNA or gDNA derived from T cells, B-cell-depleted T cells, or PBMCs.

Germline CDR1 SGHTA, CDR2 FQGTGA. The ends lost 6 bases at V and 2 bases at J; junction bases unmatched: 7. The CDR3 covers 15 residues. Exposed enrollees encountered a COVID-19 case at some point within 2 weeks before study entry. Using immunoSEQ multiplex PCR, the repertoire was profiled, and TCRdb retains in-frame clones only, with some absent. The sample carries approximately 270,000 clones, approximately 90% recorded once. The chain combines TRBV7-3 with TRBJ1-2; 9 nucleotides agree with TRBD1. This clonotype originated in a middle-aged man who had been exposed to COVID-19. The sample taken for sequencing was PBMCs or T cells enriched from blood (not recorded which). The CDR3 loop reads CASSPTGTGNYGYTF. The CDR3 DNA reads TGTGCCAGCAGTCCTACCGGGACAGGGAACTATGGCTACACCTTC.